This T cell receptor beta chain was observed in a study of OX40 agonist ivuxolimab in advanced cancers. Study-wide context: The costimulatory receptor OX40 (CD134) was targeted by ivuxolimab, a fully human IgG2 agonistic monoclonal antibody. Peripheral TCRbeta sequencing was intended to test whether TCR sequence diversity was altered and clonal T-cell expansion was caused by ivuxolimab. Among the 52 dose-escalation patients, about 19 had hepatocellular carcinoma, roughly 15 melanoma, 9 renal cell carcinoma and 9 head and neck cancer. In the dose-escalation cohort, 75% to 90% of patients were male, and the mean age was approximately 60 years with a range of roughly 20 to 79. Partial responses occurred in three dose-escalation patients: two with cutaneous melanoma and one with hepatocellular carcinoma. Intravenous ivuxolimab was administered to patients every 2 weeks at six dose levels: 0.01, 0.1, 0.3, 1.5, 3 and 10 mg/kg. Patients were allowed to have had prior anti-PD-1, anti-PD-L1 or anti-CTLA-4 therapy, and 40% of the dose-escalation patients had previously received checkpoint inhibitors. The paper reports the monotherapy dose-escalation portion (N of about 50 patients) of the phase I ivuxolimab trial. Beyond this particular receptor, the publication reports: Partial responders in the 0.1-3.0 mg/kg groups had among the lowest normalized peripheral clonal expansion, especially among CD8+ T cells. Antigen specificity was not determined for the clonally expanded peripheral T cells. Low levels of normalized T-cell clonal expansion were also shown by some nonresponding patients. At doses of 0.1 to 3.0 mg/kg, clonal expansion of both CD4+ and CD8+ blood T cells was observed from baseline to week 6. After ivuxolimab, expanded clones were on average more numerous among CD8+ T cells than among CD4+ T cells.

The cysteine opens and the phenylalanine closes a CDR3 of 14 amino acids. Only CDR3 DNA is held: 42 bases, read in frame from base 1. V and J are truncated by 2 bases and 11 bases respectively, leaving an intervening sequence of 16 bases. From a lookup of the germline V gene, CDR1 and CDR2 are SGHTA and FQGTGA. Concerning this clone: Its antigen specificity is not known. Base qualities are not provided; no much larger clone lies one nucleotide away.

For sequencing of the TCRbeta CDR3 region, genomic DNA was extracted from the sorted cells. TCRbeta CDR3 regions were sequenced using the immunoSEQ Assay. TCRdb carries this immuneACCESS record with in-frame sequences only. Its versions omit some clonotypes, under half of them owing to an unresolved V gene in the studies checked, with the rest unexplained. This sample is represented by 96,000 or so clones; 90% of them were singletons. The top ten constitute roughly 1.6% of the sample. Patients with a history of autoimmune disease or receiving systemic immunosuppression were excluded from the trial. Peripheral blood for TCR sequencing was drawn from every dose cohort at baseline, at cycle 4 day 1 and at cycle 7 day 1. Samples were obtained from an open-label, multicenter, first-in-human phase I dose-escalation trial of ivuxolimab. Adults with locally advanced or metastatic head and neck squamous cell, hepatocellular, melanoma or renal cell carcinoma were enrolled in the trial. Before TCR sequencing, CD4+ T cells and CD8+ T cells were sorted from peripheral blood as separate populations.

This chain is built from TRBV7-3 and TRBJ2-1; no D gene is confidently identified. The receptor was isolated from an adult with an advanced solid tumor such as melanoma, head and neck, liver or kidney cancer. Material: CD4+ or CD8+ T cells sorted from blood, obtained in a trial of the OX40 agonist ivuxolimab. Read as DNA, the sequence is TGTGCCAGCAGCTTAGGCGTAGGGCAGGAGAAGCAGTTCTTC. Its protein reads: CASSLGVGQEKQFF.